This T cell receptor beta chain was documented in a study of shared clonotypes between healthy human individuals. Regarding the study as a whole: Clonotypes which were not shared had lower generation probabilities than clonotypes that all four donors shared.

V was cut by 2 bases and J by 0 bases, with 8 bases left in between. Per germline, CDR1 GTSNPN and CDR2 SVGIG (reference sequence). This CDR3 is built from 15 residues. Authors' analysis steps: Junction-only immunoSEQ sequences carried no quality scores, so filtering differed. Produced via immunoSEQ multiplex PCR; TCRdb's table is partial and in-frame only. V, J and clone size reflect that table, while D and trimming were determined from the DNA. The sample lists roughly 2,500,000 clones; roughly 93% were seen once. About this clone itself: As yet, its antigen is unknown.

The sequencing sample was made of naive CD4+ T cells from PBMCs. Subset given: CD45RA+ positively selected. The chain carries TRBV30 and TRBJ2-6; perhaps TRBD1 as D (5 bases). The sequence was obtained from a man younger than 35 in good health. Some clones in this sample may be carry-over from other donors' samples. The CDR3 region has the DNA TGTGCCTGGAGTCAGGGCCTCTCTGGGGCCAACGTCCTGACTTTC. This translates into CAWSQGLSGANVLTF.